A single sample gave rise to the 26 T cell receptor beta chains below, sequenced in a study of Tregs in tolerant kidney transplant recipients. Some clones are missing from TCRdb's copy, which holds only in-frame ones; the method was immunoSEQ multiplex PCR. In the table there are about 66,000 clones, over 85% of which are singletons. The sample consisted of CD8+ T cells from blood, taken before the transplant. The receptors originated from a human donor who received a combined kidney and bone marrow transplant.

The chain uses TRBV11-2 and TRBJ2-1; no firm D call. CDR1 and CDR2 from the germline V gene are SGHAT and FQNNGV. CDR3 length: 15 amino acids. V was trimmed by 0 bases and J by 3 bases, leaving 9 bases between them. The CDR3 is CASSLEAGLYNEQFF. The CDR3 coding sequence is TGTGCCAGCAGCTTAGAGGCAGGCCTCTACAATGAGCAGTTCTTC.

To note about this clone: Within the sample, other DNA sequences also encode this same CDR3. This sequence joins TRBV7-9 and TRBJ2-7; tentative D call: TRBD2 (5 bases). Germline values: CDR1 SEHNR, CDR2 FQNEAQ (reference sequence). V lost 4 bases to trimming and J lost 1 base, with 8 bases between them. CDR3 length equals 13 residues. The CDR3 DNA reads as TGTGCCAGCAGCTCTGGACTGTCCTACGAGCAGTACTTC. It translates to CASSSGLSYEQYF.

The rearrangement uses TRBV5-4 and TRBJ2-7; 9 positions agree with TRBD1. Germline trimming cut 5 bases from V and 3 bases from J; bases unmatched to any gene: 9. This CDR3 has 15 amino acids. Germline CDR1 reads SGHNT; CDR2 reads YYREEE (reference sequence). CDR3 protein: CASRAGTGPIYEQYF. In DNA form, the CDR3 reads TGTGCCAGCAGGGCCGGGACAGGGCCTATCTACGAGCAGTACTTC.

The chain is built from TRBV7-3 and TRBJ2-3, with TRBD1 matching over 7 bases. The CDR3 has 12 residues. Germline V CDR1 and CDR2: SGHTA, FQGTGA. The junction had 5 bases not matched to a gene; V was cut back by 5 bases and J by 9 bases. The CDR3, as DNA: TGTGCCAGCAGCACACTAGGGGGCACGCAGTATTTT. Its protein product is CASSTLGGTQYF. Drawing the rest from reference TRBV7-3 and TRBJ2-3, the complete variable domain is GAGVSQTPSNKVTEKGKYVELRCDPISGHTALYWYRQSLGQGPEFLIYFQGTGAADDSGLPNDRFFAVRPEGSVSTLKIQRTERGDSAVYLCASSTLGGTQYFGPGTRLTVL.

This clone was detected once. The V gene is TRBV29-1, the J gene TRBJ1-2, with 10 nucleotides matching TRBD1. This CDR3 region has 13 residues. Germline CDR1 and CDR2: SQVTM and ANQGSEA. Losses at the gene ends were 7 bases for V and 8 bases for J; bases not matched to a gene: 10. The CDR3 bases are TGCAGCGGAGGGACAGGGGTATTTGACGGCTACACCTTC. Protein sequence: CSGGTGVFDGYTF.

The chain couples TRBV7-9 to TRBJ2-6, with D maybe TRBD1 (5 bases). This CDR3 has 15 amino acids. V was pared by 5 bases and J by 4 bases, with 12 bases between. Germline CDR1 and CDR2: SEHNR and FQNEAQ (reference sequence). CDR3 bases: TGTGCCAGCAGCGGTGGGGCACCCGGGGCCAACGTCCTGACTTTC. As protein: CASSGGAPGANVLTF.

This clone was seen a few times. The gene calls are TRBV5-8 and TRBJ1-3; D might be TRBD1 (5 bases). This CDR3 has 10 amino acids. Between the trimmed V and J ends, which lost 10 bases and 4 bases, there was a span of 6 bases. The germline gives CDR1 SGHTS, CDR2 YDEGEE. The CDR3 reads CASGGNTIYF. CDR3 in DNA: TGTGCCTCAGGGGGAAACACCATATATTTT.

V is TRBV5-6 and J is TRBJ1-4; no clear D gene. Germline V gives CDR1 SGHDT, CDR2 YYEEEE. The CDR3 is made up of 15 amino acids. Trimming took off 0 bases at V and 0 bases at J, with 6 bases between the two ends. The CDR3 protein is CASSLAGATNEKLFF. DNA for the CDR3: TGTGCCAGCAGCTTGGCCGGGGCAACTAATGAAAAACTGTTTTTT.

As DNA, the CDR3 is TGTGCCAGCAGCGCAGGGGGTGTCCCCTATGGCTACACCTTC. It is translated as CASSAGGVPYGYTF. The chain recombines TRBV9 with TRBJ1-2; 7 bases line up with TRBD1. The V and J ends lost 3 bases and 4 bases, in that order; junction bases with no gene match: 6. This CDR3 comprises 14 residues. The germline CDR1 and CDR2 sequences are SGDLS and YYNGEE.

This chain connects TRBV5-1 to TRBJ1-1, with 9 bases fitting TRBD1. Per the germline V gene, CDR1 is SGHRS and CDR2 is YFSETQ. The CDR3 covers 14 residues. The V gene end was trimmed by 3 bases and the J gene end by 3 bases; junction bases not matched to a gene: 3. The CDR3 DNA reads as TGCGCCAGCAGCTGGGACAGGGAGTACACTGAAGCTTTCTTT. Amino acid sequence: CASSWDREYTEAFF.

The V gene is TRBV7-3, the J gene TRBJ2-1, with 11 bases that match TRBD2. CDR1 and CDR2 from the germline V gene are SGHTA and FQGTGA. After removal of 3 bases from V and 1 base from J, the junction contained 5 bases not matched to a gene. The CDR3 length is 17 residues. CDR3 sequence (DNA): TGTGCCAGCAGCTTTAGCGGGGGGGCGGGATCCTACAATGAGCAGTTCTTC. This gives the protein CASSFSGGAGSYNEQFF.

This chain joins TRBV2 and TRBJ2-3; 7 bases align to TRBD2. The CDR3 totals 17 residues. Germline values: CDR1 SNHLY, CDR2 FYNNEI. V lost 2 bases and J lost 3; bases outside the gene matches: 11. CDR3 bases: TGTGCCAGCAGTGAATTAGGGGACTCGCGGGAGACAGATACGCAGTATTTT. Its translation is CASSELGDSRETDTQYF.

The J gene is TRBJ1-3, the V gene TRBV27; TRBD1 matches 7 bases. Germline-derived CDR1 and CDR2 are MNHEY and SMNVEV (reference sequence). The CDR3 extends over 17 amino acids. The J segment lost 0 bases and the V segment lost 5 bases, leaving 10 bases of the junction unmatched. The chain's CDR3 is CASSRRQGPRSGNTIYF. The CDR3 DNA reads TGTGCCAGCAGTCGAAGACAGGGCCCTCGCTCTGGAAACACCATATATTTT.

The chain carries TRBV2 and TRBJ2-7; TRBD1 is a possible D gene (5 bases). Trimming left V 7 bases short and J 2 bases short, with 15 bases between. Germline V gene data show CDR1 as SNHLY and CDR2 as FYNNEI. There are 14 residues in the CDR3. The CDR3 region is CASTSTENPYEQYF. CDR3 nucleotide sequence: TGTGCCAGCACCTCGACAGAGAACCCCTACGAGCAGTACTTC.

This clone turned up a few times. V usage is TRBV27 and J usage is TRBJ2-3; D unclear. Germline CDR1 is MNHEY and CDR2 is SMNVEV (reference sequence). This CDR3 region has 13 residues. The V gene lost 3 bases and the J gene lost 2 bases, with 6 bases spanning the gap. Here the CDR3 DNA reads TGTGCCAGCAGTTTCGGGTTCACAGATACGCAGTATTTT. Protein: CASSFGFTDTQYF.

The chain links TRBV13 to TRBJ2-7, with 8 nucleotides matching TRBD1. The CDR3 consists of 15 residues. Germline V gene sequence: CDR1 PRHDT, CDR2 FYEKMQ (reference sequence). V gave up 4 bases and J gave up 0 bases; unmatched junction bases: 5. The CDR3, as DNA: TGTGCCAGCAGCTATGCCGGGACAGGCTCCTACGAGCAGTACTTC. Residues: CASSYAGTGSYEQYF.

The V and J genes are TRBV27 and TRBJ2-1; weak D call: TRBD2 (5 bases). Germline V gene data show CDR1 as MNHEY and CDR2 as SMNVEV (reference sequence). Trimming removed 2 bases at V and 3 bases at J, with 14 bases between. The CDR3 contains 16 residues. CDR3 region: CASSLVGSPFYNEQFF. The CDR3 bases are TGTGCCAGCAGTTTAGTTGGGAGCCCATTCTACAATGAGCAGTTCTTC.

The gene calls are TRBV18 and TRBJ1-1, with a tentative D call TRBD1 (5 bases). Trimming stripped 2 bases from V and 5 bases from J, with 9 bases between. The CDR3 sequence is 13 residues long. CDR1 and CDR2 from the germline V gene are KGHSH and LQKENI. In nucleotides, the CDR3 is TGTGCCAGCTCACCAGGTAGGGGAACTGAAGCTTTCTTT. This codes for CASSPGRGTEAFF.

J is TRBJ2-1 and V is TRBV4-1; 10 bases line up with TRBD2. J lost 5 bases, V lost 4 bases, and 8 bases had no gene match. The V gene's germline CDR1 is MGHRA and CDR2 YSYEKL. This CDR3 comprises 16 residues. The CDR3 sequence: CASSRIAGGPDNEQFF. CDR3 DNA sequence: TGCGCCAGCAGCCGAATAGCGGGAGGACCCGACAATGAGCAGTTCTTC.

The CDR3 DNA reads TGCGCCAGCAGCTTGGTCTCAGGAGGCTACGAGCAGTACTTC. Translation: CASSLVSGGYEQYF. The genes are TRBV5-1 and TRBJ2-7; D perhaps matches TRBD2 (5 bases). The length of the CDR3 is 14 residues. The germline V gene encodes CDR1 SGHRS and CDR2 YFSETQ. V shed 0 bases and J shed 3 bases, with 10 bases lying between them.

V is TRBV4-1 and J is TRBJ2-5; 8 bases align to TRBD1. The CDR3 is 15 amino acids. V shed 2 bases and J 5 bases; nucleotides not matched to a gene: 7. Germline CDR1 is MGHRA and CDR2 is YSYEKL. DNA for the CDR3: TGCGCCAGCAGCCAAATCGGACAGGGAGGCGAGACCCAGTACTTC. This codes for CASSQIGQGGETQYF.

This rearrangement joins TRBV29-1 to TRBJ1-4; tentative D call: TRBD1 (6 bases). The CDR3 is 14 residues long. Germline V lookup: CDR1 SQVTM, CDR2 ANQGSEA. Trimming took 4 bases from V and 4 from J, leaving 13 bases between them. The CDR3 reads CSVGEQGINEKLFF. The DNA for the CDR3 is TGCAGCGTTGGAGAACAGGGCATTAATGAAAAACTGTTTTTT.

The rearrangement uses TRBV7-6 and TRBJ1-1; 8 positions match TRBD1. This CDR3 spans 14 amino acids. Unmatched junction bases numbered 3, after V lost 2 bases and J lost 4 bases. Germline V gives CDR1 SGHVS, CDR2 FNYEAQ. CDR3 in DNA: TGTGCCAGCAGCTTATCTGGACAGGGCACTGAAGCTTTCTTT. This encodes CASSLSGQGTEAFF.

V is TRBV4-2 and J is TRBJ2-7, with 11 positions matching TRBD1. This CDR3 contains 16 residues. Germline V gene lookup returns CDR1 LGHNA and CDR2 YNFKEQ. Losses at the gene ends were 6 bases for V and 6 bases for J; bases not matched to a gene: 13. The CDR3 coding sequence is TGTGCCAGCAGTCCAAGGGGACAGGGGGGACCGGGCGAGCAGTACTTC. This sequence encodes CASSPRGQGGPGEQYF.

CDR3 amino acids: CSVGVPGSRTDTQYF. CDR3 DNA: TGCAGCGTTGGCGTTCCGGGAAGTAGGACAGATACGCAGTATTTT. V gene TRBV29-1 combines with J gene TRBJ2-3; D is possibly TRBD2 (5 bases). This CDR3 has 15 residues. Germline CDR1 is SQVTM and CDR2 is ANQGSEA. Trimming pared 4 bases from V and 3 bases from J, leaving 17 bases between.

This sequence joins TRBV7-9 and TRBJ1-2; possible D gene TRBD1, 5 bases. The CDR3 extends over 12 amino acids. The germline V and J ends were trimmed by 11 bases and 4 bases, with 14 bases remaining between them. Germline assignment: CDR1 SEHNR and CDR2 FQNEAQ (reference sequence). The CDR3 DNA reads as TGTGCCGGATTGGGGGGATCCTATGGCTACACCTTC. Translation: CAGLGGSYGYTF.